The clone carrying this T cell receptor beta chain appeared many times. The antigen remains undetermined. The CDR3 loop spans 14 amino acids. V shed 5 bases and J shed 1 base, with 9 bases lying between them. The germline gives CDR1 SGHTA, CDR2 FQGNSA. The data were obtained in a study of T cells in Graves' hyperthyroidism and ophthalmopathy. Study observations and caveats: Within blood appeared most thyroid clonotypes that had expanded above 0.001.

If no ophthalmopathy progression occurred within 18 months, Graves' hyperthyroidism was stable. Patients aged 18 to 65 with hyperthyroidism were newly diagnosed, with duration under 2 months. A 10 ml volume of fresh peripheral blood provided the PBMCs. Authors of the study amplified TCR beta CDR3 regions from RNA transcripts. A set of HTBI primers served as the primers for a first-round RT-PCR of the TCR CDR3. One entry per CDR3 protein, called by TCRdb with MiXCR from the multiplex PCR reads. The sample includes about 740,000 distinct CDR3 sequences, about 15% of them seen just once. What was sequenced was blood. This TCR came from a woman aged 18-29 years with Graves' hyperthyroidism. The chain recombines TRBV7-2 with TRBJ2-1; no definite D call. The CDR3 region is CASSLLGSYNEQFF. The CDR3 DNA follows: TGTGCCAGCAGCCTCCTGGGGTCCTACAATGAGCAGTTCTTC. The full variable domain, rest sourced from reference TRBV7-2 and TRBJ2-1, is GAGVSQSPSNKVTEKGKDVELRCDPISGHTALYWYRQSLGQGLEFLIYFQGNSAPDKSGLPSDRFSAERTGGSVSTLTIQRTQQEDSAVYLCASSLLGSYNEQFFGPGTRLTVL.